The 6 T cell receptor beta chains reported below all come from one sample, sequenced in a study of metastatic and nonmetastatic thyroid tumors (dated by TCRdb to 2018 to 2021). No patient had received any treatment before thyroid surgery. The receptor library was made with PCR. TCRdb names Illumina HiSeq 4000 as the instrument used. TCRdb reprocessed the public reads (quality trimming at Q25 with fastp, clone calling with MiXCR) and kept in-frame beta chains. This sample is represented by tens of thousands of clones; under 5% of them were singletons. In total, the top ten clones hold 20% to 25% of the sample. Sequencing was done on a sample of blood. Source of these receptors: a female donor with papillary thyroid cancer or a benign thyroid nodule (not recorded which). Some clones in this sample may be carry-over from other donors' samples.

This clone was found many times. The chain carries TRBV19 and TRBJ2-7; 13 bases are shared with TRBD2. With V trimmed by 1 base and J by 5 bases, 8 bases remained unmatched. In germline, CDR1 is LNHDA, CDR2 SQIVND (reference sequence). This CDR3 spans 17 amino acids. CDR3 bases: TGTGCCAGTAGTATAGGCCTGCGGACTAGCGGGAGAGACGAGCAGTACTTC. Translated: CASSIGLRTSGRDEQYF.

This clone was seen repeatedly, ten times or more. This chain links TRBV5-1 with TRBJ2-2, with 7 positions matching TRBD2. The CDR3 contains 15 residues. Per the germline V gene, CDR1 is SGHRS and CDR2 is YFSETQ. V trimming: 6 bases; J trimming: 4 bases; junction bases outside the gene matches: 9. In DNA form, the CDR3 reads TGCGCCAGCAAGTTCAGGGCTAGCGGCACCGGGGAGCTGTTTTTT. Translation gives CASKFRASGTGELFF.

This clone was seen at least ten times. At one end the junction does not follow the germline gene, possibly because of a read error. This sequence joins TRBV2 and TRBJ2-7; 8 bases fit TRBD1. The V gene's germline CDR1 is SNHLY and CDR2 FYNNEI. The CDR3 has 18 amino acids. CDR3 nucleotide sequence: TGTGCCAGCACTGAAGACAGGGGCCTAACTGGGAGCTCCTACGAGCAGTACTTC. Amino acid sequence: CASTEDRGLTGSSYEQYF.

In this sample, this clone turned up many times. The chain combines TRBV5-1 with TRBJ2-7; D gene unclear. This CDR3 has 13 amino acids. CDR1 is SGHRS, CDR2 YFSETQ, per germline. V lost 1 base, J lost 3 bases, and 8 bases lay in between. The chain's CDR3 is CASSLTSGYEQYF. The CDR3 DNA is TGCGCCAGCAGCTTGACGTCGGGCTACGAGCAGTACTTC.

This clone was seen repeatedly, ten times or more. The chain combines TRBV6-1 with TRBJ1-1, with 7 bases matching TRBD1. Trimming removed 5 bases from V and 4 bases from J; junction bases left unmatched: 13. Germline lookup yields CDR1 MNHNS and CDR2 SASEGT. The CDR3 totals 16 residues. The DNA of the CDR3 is TGTGCCAGCAGTCAACCAGGGGGTTCGGGCTCCACTGAAGCTTTCTTT. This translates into CASSQPGGSGSTEAFF.

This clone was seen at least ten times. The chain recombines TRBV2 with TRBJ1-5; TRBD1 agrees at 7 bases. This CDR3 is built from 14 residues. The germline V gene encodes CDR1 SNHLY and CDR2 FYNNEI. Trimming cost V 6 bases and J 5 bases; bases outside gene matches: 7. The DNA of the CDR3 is TGTGCCAGCAGCCTGGACAGGCTGGATCAGCCCCAGCATTTT. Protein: CASSLDRLDQPQHF.